The 21 T cell receptor beta chains below all came from one sample that was sequenced in a study of siplizumab effects on memory and regulatory T cells. Measured with immunoSEQ multiplex PCR; TCRdb has only the in-frame clones, and not every one. This table has fewer than 60,000 clones, approximately 93% appearing once. The sample taken for sequencing was CD8+ T cells sorted from blood. Receptor source: a human donor in good health.

The chain combines TRBV11-2 with TRBJ2-1; the D is unclear. V gave up 3 bases and J gave up 7 bases, with 13 bases separating them. The CDR3 extends over 14 amino acids. CDR1 is SGHAT, CDR2 FQNNGV, per germline. The CDR3: CASSFTARPNEQFF. CDR3 DNA: TGTGCCAGCAGCTTTACAGCTAGACCGAATGAGCAGTTCTTC.

The CDR3 loop reads CSVVNRVYNEQFF. The CDR3 coding sequence is TGCAGCGTTGTCAACCGGGTATACAATGAGCAGTTCTTC. The J gene is TRBJ2-1, the V gene TRBV29-1; D is uncertain. V lost 4 bases, J lost 4 bases, and 11 bases lay in between. The CDR3 has 13 residues. The V gene's germline CDR1 is SQVTM and CDR2 ANQGSEA.

V usage is TRBV6-1 and J usage is TRBJ2-7, with 13 bases that match TRBD2. The germline gives CDR1 MNHNS, CDR2 SASEGT. The CDR3 has 15 residues. Unmatched junction bases numbered 4, after V lost 4 bases and J lost 4 bases. The CDR3 DNA reads as TGTGCCAGCAGTGTAACTAGCGGGAGGGGATACGAGCAGTACTTC. It codes for CASSVTSGRGYEQYF.

The chain couples TRBV6-5 to TRBJ2-1; D remains unclear. The CDR3 spans 14 residues. Germline-derived CDR1 and CDR2 are MNHEY and SVGAGI. Trimming left V 4 bases short and J 0 bases short, with 7 bases between. The CDR3 DNA follows: TGTGCCAGCAGTTTTAGGCCCTCCTACAATGAGCAGTTCTTC. Its protein product is CASSFRPSYNEQFF.

The chain couples TRBV7-9 to TRBJ2-3; D gene uncertain. The germline V gene encodes CDR1 SEHNR and CDR2 FQNEAQ (reference sequence). The CDR3 consists of 15 residues. With 4 bases removed from V and 2 bases from J, the gap between germline ends came to 13 bases. The CDR3 bases are TGTGCCAGCAGCTCCTCAGCTAGACCCACAGATACGCAGTATTTT. Translated, it gives CASSSSARPTDTQYF.

This chain links TRBV27 with TRBJ2-7; D is unclear. Germline V lookup: CDR1 MNHEY, CDR2 SMNVEV (reference sequence). This CDR3 is 15 amino acids long. The V and J ends lost 2 bases and 5 bases respectively, with 16 bases between them. CDR3 loop: CASSLLPLGINEQYF. The CDR3 nucleotides are TGTGCCAGCAGTTTACTCCCCCTAGGAATAAACGAGCAGTACTTC.

The chain is built from TRBV6-6 and TRBJ2-7, with D hard to call. Germline CDR1 reads MNHNY; CDR2 reads SVGAGI (reference sequence). V was clipped by 5 bases and J by 4 bases, with 9 bases between them. The CDR3 has 12 amino acids. The CDR3 bases are TGTGCCAGCAGTCCCGGGCCTTACGAGCAGTACTTC. Its translation: CASSPGPYEQYF.

This clone has more than one count but fewer than ten. The chain is built from TRBV7-9 and TRBJ1-1; D unresolved. V lost 5 bases and J lost 1, with 14 bases in between. CDR3 length: 15 residues. Germline CDR1 and CDR2: SEHNR and FQNEAQ (reference sequence). For the CDR3, the DNA is TGTGCCAGCAGCCTAAACTTGGGCGGGAACACTGAAGCTTTCTTT. It specifies CASSLNLGGNTEAFF.

This clone was seen more than once but under ten times. V and J are TRBV2 and TRBJ2-1; D unresolved. The ends were cut back, 6 bases at V and 8 bases at J, with 11 bases in the middle. CDR3 length: 12 residues. Looked up from germline, CDR1 is SNHLY and CDR2 is FYNNEI. The chain's CDR3 is CASRKPSHEQFF. As DNA, the CDR3 is TGTGCCAGCAGAAAGCCCTCACATGAGCAGTTCTTC.

On this clone itself: This CDR3 is also generated by other DNA sequences in the sample. J is TRBJ1-5 and V is TRBV19, with D maybe TRBD1 (5 bases). From germline, CDR1 is LNHDA and CDR2 SQIVND (reference sequence). This CDR3 is built from 14 residues. Trimming left V 2 bases short and J 1 base short, with 6 bases between. The CDR3, as DNA: TGTGCCAGTAGTATAAGGGACAGCAATCAGCCCCAGCATTTT. Translated: CASSIRDSNQPQHF.

This chain links TRBV27 with TRBJ1-2, with D unclear. Germline lookup yields CDR1 MNHEY and CDR2 SMNVEV (reference sequence). V shed 5 bases and J shed 3 bases, with 10 bases lying between them. The CDR3 has 13 amino acids. The CDR3 loop is CASSAGLDYGYTF. The CDR3 coding sequence is TGTGCCAGCAGTGCCGGGCTAGACTATGGCTACACCTTC.

V and J are TRBV27 and TRBJ2-7; 10 positions match TRBD2. V trimming: 5 bases; J trimming: 6 bases; junction bases outside the gene matches: 13. The CDR3 extends over 16 amino acids. Germline V gives CDR1 MNHEY, CDR2 SMNVEV (reference sequence). CDR3 nucleotide sequence: TGTGCCAGCAGTCCTTTCTCACTAGCGGGGTGGTCCGAGCAGTACTTC. Its translation: CASSPFSLAGWSEQYF.

This rearrangement joins TRBV4-1 to TRBJ2-1; TRBD1 might be the D (6 bases). CDR1 and CDR2 (germline): MGHRA, YSYEKL. Trimming stripped 0 bases from V and 6 bases from J, with 15 bases between. The CDR3 covers 16 residues. CDR3 in amino acids: CASSQDTGQLGNEQFF. The CDR3 DNA reads as TGCGCCAGCAGCCAAGATACGGGACAATTGGGCAATGAGCAGTTCTTC.

The chain employs TRBV4-1 and TRBJ2-7; D assignment may be TRBD1 or TRBD2 (6 bases each). CDR1 and CDR2 from the germline V gene are MGHRA and YSYEKL. This CDR3 comprises 14 residues. V lost 1 base and J lost 4, with 11 bases in between. The CDR3, as DNA: TGCGCCAGCAGCCAAGCCGGGGGCGAGTACGAGCAGTACTTC. Translation: CASSQAGGEYEQYF.

The V gene is TRBV7-9, the J gene TRBJ1-1, with a tentative D call TRBD1 (5 bases). V was pared by 2 bases and J by 5 bases, with 12 bases between. The germline V gene encodes CDR1 SEHNR and CDR2 FQNEAQ (reference sequence). The CDR3 extends over 14 amino acids. CDR3: CASSLHDSFTEAFF. The CDR3 nucleotides read TGTGCCAGCAGCTTACACGACAGTTTTACTGAAGCTTTCTTT.

CDR3 protein: CASSQVQGPLYEQYF. Written as DNA, the CDR3 is TGCGCCAGCAGCCAAGTACAGGGACCCCTCTACGAGCAGTACTTC. The rearrangement uses TRBV4-1 and TRBJ2-7; possibly TRBD1 for D (6 bases). This CDR3 comprises 15 residues. V was shortened by 1 base and J by 3 bases, with 13 bases between the two germline ends. Germline V lookup: CDR1 MGHRA, CDR2 YSYEKL.

Notes on this clone: Other nucleotide sequences in the sample specify the same CDR3. The chain recombines TRBV28 with TRBJ2-1; D is unclear. In germline, CDR1 is MDHEN, CDR2 SYDVKM. V dropped 0 bases and J dropped 7 bases, with 4 bases sitting between them. This CDR3 region has 12 residues. The CDR3 DNA follows: TGTGCCAGCAGTTTATGGGGAAATGAGCAGTTCTTC. It encodes CASSLWGNEQFF.

The chain employs TRBV9 and TRBJ2-1; 9 bases are shared with TRBD2. In germline, CDR1 is SGDLS, CDR2 YYNGEE. The CDR3 extends over 15 amino acids. Unmatched junction bases numbered 5, after V lost 0 bases and J lost 7 bases. The chain's CDR3 is CASSVETSGRNEQFF. In DNA, the CDR3 is TGTGCCAGCAGCGTAGAGACTAGCGGCCGTAATGAGCAGTTCTTC.

V and J are TRBV4-1 and TRBJ2-7; D remains ambiguous. Looked up from germline, CDR1 is MGHRA and CDR2 is YSYEKL. The CDR3 is made up of 14 amino acids. With 4 bases removed from V and 3 bases from J, the gap between germline ends came to 13 bases. CDR3 amino acids: CASSPDETFYEQYF. The CDR3 DNA follows: TGCGCCAGCAGCCCAGACGAGACTTTCTACGAGCAGTACTTC.

CDR3 DNA sequence: TGTGCCAGCAGCCCGCGACTAGCACGTGGTCCGGGGACCGGGGAGCTGTTTTTT. Encoded protein: CASSPRLARGPGTGELFF. The J gene is TRBJ2-2, the V gene TRBV11-2; 7 bases fit TRBD2. Germline V gene lookup returns CDR1 SGHAT and CDR2 FQNNGV. The CDR3 has 18 residues. V lost 5 bases to trimming and J lost 5 bases; unmatched junction nucleotides: 17. Based on the CDR3 plus reference TRBV11-2 and TRBJ2-2, the full variable domain is EAGVAQSPRYKIIEKRQSVAFWCNPISGHATLYWYQQILGQGPKLLIQFQNNGVVDDSQLPKDRFSAERLKGVDSTLKIQPAKLEDSAVYLCASSPRLARGPGTGELFFGEGSRLTVL.

The chain links TRBV6-5 to TRBJ2-7; D call uncertain. The CDR3 is 11 amino acids. The V end was cut by 3 bases, the J end by 7 bases, with 7 bases between. Germline values: CDR1 MNHEY, CDR2 SVGAGI. The CDR3 here is CASSYNREQYF. CDR3 coding DNA: TGTGCCAGCAGTTATAACAGAGAGCAGTACTTC.